This T cell receptor beta chain was captured by sequencing in a study of T cell changes during pregnancy in multiple sclerosis. Trimming stripped 8 bases from V and 10 bases from J, with 13 bases between. The CDR3 is 11 residues long. Per the germline V gene, CDR1 is SNHLY and CDR2 is FYNNEI. The table came from immunoSEQ multiplex PCR; TCRdb's copy has only in-frame clones and leaves some out. The sample holds 45,000 or so clones, nearly 90% seen once. The V gene is TRBV2, the J gene TRBJ2-3; D is unresolved. The origin of this receptor is a female donor with multiple sclerosis, enrolled in a pregnancy study. The sequences come from CD4+ T cells from peripheral blood mononuclear cells, collected after pregnancy. The CDR3, as DNA: TGTGCCAGCGCGCGGCTAGAGGCGCAGTATTTT. Translation: CASARLEAQYF.